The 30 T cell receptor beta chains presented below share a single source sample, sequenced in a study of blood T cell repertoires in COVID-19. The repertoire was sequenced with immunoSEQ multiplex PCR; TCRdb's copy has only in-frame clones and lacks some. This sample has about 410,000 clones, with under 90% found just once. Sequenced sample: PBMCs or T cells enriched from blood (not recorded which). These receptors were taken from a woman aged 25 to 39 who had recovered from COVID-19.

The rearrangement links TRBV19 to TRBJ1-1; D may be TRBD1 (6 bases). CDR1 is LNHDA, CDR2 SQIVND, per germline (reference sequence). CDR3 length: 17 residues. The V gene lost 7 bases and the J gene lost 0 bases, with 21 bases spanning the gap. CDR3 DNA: TGTGCCAGTAAAGATGAGGGCCAGGGGCCTCTGAACACTGAAGCTTTCTTT. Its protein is CASKDEGQGPLNTEAFF.

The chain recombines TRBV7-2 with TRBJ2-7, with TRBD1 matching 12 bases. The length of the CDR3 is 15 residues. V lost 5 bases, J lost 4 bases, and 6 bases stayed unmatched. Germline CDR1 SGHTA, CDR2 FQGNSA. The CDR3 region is CASSPRDRGRYEQYF. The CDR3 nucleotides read TGTGCCAGCAGCCCACGGGACAGGGGGCGGTACGAGCAGTACTTC. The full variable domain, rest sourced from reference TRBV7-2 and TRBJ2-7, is GAGVSQSPSNKVTEKGKDVELRCDPISGHTALYWYRQSLGQGLEFLIYFQGNSAPDKSGLPSDRFSAERTGGSVSTLTIQRTQQEDSAVYLCASSPRDRGRYEQYFGPGTRLTVT.

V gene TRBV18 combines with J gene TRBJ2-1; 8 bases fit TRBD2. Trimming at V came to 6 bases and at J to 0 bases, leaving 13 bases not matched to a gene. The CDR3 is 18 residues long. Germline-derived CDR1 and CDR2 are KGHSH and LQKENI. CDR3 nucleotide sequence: TGTGCCAGCTCCCCCTTCGGGCGGGAGGTCGTCTCCTACAATGAGCAGTTCTTC. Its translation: CASSPFGREVVSYNEQFF.

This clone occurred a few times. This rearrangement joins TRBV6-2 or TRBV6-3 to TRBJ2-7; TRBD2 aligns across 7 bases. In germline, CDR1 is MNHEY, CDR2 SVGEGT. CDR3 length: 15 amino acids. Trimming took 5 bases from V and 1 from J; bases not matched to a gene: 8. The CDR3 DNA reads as TGTGCCAGCAGTCTAAGGACTAGAACGTCCTACGAGCAGTACTTC. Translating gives CASSLRTRTSYEQYF.

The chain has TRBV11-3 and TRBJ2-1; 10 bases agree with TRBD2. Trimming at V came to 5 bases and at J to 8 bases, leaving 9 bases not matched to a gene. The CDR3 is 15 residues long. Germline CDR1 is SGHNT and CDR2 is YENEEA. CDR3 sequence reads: CASSQGSGGRDEQFF. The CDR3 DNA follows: TGTGCCAGCAGCCAAGGTAGCGGGGGGCGGGATGAGCAGTTCTTC.

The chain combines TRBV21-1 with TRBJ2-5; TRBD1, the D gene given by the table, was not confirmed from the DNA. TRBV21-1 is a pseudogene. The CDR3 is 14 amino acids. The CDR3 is CASSSRTMKETQYF. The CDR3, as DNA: TGTGCCAGCAGCTCCCGGACAATGAAAGAGACCCAGTACTTC.

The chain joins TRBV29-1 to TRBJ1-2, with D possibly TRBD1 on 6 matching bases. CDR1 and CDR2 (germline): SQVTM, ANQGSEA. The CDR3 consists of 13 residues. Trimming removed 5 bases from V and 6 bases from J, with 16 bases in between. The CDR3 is CSVRFMGADGYTF. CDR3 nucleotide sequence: TGCAGCGTTCGTTTTATGGGGGCGGATGGCTACACCTTC.

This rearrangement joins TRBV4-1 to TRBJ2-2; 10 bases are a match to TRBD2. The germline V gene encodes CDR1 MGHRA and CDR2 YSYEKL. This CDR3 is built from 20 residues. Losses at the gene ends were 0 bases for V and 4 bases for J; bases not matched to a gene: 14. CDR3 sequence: CASSQEGRGWLAGVTGELFF. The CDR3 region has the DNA TGCGCCAGCAGCCAAGAAGGGCGTGGATGGCTAGCGGGAGTCACCGGGGAGCTGTTTTTT.

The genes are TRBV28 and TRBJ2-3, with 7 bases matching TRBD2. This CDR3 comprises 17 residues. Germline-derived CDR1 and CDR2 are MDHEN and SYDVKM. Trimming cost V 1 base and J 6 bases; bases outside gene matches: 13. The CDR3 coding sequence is TGTGCCAGCAGTTTATCCAACGGGGAGCGGGGATTTGATACGCAGTATTTT. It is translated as CASSLSNGERGFDTQYF.

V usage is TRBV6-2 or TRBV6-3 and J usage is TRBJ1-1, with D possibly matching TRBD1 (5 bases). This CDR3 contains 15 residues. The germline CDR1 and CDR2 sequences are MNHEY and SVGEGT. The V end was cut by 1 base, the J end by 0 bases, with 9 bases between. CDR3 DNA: TGTGCCAGCAGTTACTTGGGGGGGATGAACACTGAAGCTTTCTTT. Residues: CASSYLGGMNTEAFF.

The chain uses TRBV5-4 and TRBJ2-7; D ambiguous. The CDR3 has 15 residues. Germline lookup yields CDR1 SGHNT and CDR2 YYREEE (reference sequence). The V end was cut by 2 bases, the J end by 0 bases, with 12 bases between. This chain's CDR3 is CASSFDGRSSYEQYF. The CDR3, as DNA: TGTGCCAGCAGCTTCGACGGAAGGAGCTCCTACGAGCAGTACTTC.

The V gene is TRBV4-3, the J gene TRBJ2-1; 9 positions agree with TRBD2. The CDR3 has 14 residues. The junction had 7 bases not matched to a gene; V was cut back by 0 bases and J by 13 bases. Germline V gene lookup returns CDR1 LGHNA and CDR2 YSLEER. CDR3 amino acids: CASSQDLASGEQFF. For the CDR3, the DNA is TGCGCCAGCAGCCAAGATCTGGCTAGCGGGGAACAGTTCTTC.

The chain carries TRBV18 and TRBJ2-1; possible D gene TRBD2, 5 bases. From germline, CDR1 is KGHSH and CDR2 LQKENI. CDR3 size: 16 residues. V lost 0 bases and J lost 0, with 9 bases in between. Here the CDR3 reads CASSPPTGISYNEQFF. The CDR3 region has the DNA TGTGCCAGCTCACCACCGACGGGGATCTCCTACAATGAGCAGTTCTTC.

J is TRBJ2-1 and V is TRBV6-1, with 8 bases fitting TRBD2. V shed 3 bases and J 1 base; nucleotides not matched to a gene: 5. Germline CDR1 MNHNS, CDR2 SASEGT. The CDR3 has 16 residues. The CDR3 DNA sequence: TGTGCCAGCAGTGACGGGGGGGCGCGGTCCTACAATGAGCAGTTCTTC. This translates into CASSDGGARSYNEQFF.

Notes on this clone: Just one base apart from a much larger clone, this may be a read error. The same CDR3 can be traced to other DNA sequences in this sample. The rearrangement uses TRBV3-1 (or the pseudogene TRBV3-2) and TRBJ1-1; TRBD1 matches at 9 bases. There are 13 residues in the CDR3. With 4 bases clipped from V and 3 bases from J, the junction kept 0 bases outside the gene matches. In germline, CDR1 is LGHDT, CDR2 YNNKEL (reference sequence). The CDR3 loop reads CASSRTGDTEAFF. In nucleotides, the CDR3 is TGTGCCAGCAGCCGGACAGGGGACACTGAAGCTTTCTTT.

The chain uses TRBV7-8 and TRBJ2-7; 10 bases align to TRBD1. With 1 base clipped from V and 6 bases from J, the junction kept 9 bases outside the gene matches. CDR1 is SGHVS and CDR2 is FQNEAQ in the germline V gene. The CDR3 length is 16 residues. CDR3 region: CASSLEMGQGTSEQYF. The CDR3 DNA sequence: TGTGCCAGCAGCTTAGAGATGGGACAGGGGACTAGCGAGCAGTACTTC. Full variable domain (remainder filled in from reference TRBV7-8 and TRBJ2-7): GAGVSQSPRYKVAKRGQDVALRCDPISGHVSLFWYQQALGQGPEFLTYFQNEAQLDKSGLPSDRFFAERPEGSVSTLKIQRTQQEDSAVYLCASSLEMGQGTSEQYFGPGTRLTVT.

CDR3 in DNA: TGTGCCAGCAGTGAATCATCAGGGGCCGGTAATGAAAAACTGTTTTTT. It translates to CASSESSGAGNEKLFF. The chain employs TRBV6-1 and TRBJ1-4; a possible D gene is TRBD1 (6 bases). CDR1 and CDR2 (germline): MNHNS, SASEGT. This CDR3 has 16 residues. Trimming stripped 2 bases from V and 4 bases from J, with 14 bases between.

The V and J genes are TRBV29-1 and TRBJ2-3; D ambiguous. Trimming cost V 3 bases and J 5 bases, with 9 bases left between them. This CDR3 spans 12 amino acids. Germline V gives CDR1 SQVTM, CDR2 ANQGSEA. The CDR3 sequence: CSVEAPEDTQYF. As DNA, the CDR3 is TGCAGCGTTGAGGCTCCCGAAGATACGCAGTATTTT.

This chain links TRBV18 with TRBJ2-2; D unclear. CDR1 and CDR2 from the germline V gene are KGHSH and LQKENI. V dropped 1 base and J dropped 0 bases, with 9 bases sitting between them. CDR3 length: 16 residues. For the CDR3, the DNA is TGTGCCAGCTCACCACTCGAGTTCGCGAACACCGGGGAGCTGTTTTTT. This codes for CASSPLEFANTGELFF.

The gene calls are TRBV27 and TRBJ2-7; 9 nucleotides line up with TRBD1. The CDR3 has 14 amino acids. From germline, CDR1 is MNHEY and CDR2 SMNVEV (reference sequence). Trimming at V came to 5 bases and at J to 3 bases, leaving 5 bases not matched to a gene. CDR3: CASSLRQGDYEQYF. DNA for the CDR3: TGTGCCAGCAGTCTAAGACAGGGGGACTACGAGCAGTACTTC.

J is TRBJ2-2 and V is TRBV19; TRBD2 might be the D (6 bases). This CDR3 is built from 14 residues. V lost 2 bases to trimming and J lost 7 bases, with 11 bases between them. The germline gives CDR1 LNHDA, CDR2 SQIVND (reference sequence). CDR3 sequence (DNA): TGTGCCAGTAGTATACCACTAGCCGGCGGGGAGCTGTTTTTT. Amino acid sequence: CASSIPLAGGELFF.

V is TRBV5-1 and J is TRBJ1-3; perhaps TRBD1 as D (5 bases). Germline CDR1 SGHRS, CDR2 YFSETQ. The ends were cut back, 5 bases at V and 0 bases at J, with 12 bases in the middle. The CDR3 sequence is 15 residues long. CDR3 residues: CASRPDSGSGNTIYF. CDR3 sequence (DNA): TGCGCCAGCAGGCCCGACAGTGGCTCTGGAAACACCATATATTTT.

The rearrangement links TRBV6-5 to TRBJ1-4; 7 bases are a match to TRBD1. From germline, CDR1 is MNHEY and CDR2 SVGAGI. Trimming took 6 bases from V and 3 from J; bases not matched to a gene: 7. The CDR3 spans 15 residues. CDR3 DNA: TGTGCCAGCAGAGCTAGGGGGCAGGCTAATGAAAAACTGTTTTTT. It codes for CASRARGQANEKLFF.

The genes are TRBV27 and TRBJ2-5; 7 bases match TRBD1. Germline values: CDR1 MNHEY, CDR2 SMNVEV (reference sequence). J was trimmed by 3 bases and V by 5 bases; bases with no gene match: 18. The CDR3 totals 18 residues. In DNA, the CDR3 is TGTGCCAGCAGTGCTCTCACAGGGGCGGCCAAGTCAAAAGAGACCCAGTACTTC. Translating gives CASSALTGAAKSKETQYF.

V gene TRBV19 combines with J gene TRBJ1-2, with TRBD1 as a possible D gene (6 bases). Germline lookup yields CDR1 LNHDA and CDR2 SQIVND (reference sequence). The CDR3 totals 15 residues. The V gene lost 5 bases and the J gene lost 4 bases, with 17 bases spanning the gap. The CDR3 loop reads CASSVDRKVGYGYTF. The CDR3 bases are TGTGCCAGTAGTGTTGACAGGAAAGTAGGCTATGGCTACACCTTC.

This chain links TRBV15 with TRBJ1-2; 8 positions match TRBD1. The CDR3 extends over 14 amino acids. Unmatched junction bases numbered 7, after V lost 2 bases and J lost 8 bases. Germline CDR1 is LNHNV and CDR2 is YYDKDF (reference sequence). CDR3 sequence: CATSRRGQGKGYTF. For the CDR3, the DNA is TGTGCCACCAGCAGACGAGGACAGGGAAAAGGCTACACCTTC.

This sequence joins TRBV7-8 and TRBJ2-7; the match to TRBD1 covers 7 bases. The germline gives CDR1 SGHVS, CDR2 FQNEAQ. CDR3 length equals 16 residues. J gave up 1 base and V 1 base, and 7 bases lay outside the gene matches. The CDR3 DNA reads TGTGCCAGCAGCTTAGATCGCAGACAGGGTTCCTACGAGCAGTACTTC. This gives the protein CASSLDRRQGSYEQYF. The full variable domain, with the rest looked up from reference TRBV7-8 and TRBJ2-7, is GAGVSQSPRYKVAKRGQDVALRCDPISGHVSLFWYQQALGQGPEFLTYFQNEAQLDKSGLPSDRFFAERPEGSVSTLKIQRTQQEDSAVYLCASSLDRRQGSYEQYFGPGTRLTVT.

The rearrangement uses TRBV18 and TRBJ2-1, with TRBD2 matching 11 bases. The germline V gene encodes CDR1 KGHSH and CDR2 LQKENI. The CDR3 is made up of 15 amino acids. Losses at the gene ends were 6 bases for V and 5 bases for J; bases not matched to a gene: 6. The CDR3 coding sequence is TGTGCCAGCTCTCTAGCGGGGGGTGATAACAATGAGCAGTTCTTC. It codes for CASSLAGGDNNEQFF.

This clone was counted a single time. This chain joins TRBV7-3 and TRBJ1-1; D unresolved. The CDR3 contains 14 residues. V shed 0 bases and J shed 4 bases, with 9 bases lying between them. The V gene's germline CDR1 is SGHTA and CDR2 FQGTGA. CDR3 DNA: TGTGCCAGCAGCTTAACGGCAGGCCGCACTGAAGCTTTCTTT. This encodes CASSLTAGRTEAFF.

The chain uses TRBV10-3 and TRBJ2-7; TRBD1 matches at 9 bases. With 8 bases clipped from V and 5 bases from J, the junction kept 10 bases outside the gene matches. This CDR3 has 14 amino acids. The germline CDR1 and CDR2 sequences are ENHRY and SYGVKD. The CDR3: CAIGARQGGDEQYF. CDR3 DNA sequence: TGTGCCATCGGGGCTAGACAGGGGGGTGACGAGCAGTACTTC.